Each of the 32 T cell receptor beta chains below was sequenced from the same sample in a study of T cells in Graves' hyperthyroidism and ophthalmopathy. Amplified regions were TCR beta CDR3 sequences from RNA transcripts. The HTBI primer set was used in a first-round RT-PCR of the TCR CDR3. MiXCR was run by TCRdb on the multiplex PCR reads, yielding one entry per CDR3 protein. Counted here are roughly 700,000 distinct CDR3 sequences, 15% to 20% occurring once; the ten biggest clones make up about 14%. The material sequenced was blood. These TCRs come from a man in his forties or fifties with Graves' hyperthyroidism.

At least ten counts were recorded for this clonotype. The chain is built from TRBV11-3 and TRBJ2-1; D is undetermined. This CDR3 comprises 14 residues. Germline CDR1 and CDR2: SGHNT and YENEEA. V lost 5 bases to trimming and J lost 0 bases, with 8 bases between them. The CDR3 loop is CASSLDTSYNEQFF. Here the CDR3 DNA reads TGTGCCAGCAGCCTTGACACCTCCTACAATGAGCAGTTCTTC. Full variable domain (remainder filled in from reference TRBV11-3 and TRBJ2-1): EAGVVQSPRYKIIEKKQPVAFWCNPISGHNTLYWYLQNLGQGPELLIRYENEEAVDDSQLPKDRFSAERLKGVDSTLKIQPAELGDSAVYLCASSLDTSYNEQFFGPGTRLTVL.

The chain couples TRBV10-1 to TRBJ2-3, with 10 bases identical to TRBD2. The germline gives CDR1 WNHNN, CDR2 SYGVQD (reference sequence). V trimming: 2 bases; J trimming: 2 bases; junction bases outside the gene matches: 10. CDR3 length: 18 amino acids. The chain's CDR3 is CASSEGLLAGRFTDTQYF. The CDR3 DNA sequence: TGCGCCAGCAGTGAGGGGCTACTAGCGGGACGATTCACAGATACGCAGTATTTT.

Points on this clonotype: With a much larger clone just one base away, this may be a read error. The chain uses TRBV19 and TRBJ1-1; no reliable D call. The CDR3 has 13 amino acids. Germline CDR1 reads LNHDA; CDR2 reads SQIVND (reference sequence). V was clipped by 3 bases and J by 3 bases, with 8 bases between them. The CDR3 DNA reads as TGTGCCAGTAGTATGGTGCAATACACTGAAGCTTTCTTT. This encodes CASSMVQYTEAFF.

The V call is TRBV7-2, the J call TRBJ2-5; the match to TRBD2 covers 14 bases. The J segment lost 7 bases and the V segment lost 1 base, leaving 2 bases of the junction unmatched. The CDR3 has 15 amino acids. Germline assignment: CDR1 SGHTA and CDR2 FQGNSA. CDR3 coding DNA: TGTGCCAGCAGCTTAGGACTAGCGGGGGGGGGGACCCAGTACTTC. As protein: CASSLGLAGGGTQYF.

The chain is built from TRBV30 and TRBJ1-5; 7 nucleotides line up with TRBD1. Looked up from germline, CDR1 is GTSNPN and CDR2 is SVGIG (reference sequence). This CDR3 comprises 15 residues. V lost 5 bases, J lost 4 bases, and 11 bases stayed unmatched. The CDR3 is CAWGRAGQFNQPQHF. In DNA, the CDR3 is TGTGCCTGGGGCCGAGCGGGACAGTTTAATCAGCCCCAGCATTTT.

This clonotype was picked up a small number of times. This chain joins TRBV19 and TRBJ2-3, with 9 bases lining up with TRBD2. V lost 3 bases to trimming and J lost 0 bases; unmatched junction nucleotides: 4. The germline gives CDR1 LNHDA, CDR2 SQIVND (reference sequence). CDR3 length: 16 amino acids. The CDR3 nucleotides read TGTGCCAGTAGTATTGGTAGCGGGGGAAGCACAGATACGCAGTATTTT. As protein: CASSIGSGGSTDTQYF.

This clonotype was observed a few times. The chain has TRBV30 and TRBJ1-3, with TRBD1 matching 7 bases. This CDR3 contains 12 residues. After removal of 5 bases from V and 8 bases from J, the junction contained 6 bases not matched to a gene. Germline lookup yields CDR1 GTSNPN and CDR2 SVGIG (reference sequence). Here the CDR3 reads CAWDRVRDTIYF. The CDR3 nucleotides read TGTGCCTGGGACAGGGTTCGAGACACCATATATTTT.

The V call is TRBV3-1, the J call TRBJ2-6, with D unclear. The CDR3 contains 14 residues. Germline CDR1 is LGHDT and CDR2 is YNNKEL (reference sequence). Trimming cost V 1 base and J 4 bases, with 5 bases left between them. The CDR3 sequence is CASSQGFGANVLTF. Written as DNA, the CDR3 is TGTGCCAGCAGCCAAGGATTCGGGGCCAACGTCCTGACTTTC.

This clonotype was observed at least ten times. The rearrangement joins TRBV27 to TRBJ2-7; a possible D gene is TRBD1 (6 bases). Deletions cut 4 bases from V and 6 bases from J, with 19 bases between. The germline V gene has CDR1 MNHEY and CDR2 SMNVEV (reference sequence). This CDR3 comprises 15 residues. Written as DNA, the CDR3 is TGTGCCAGCAGTTCCCTGGGTGGGGGCCAGGTCGAGCAGTACTTC. Protein: CASSSLGGGQVEQYF.

This clonotype was counted many times. The J gene is TRBJ2-1, the V gene TRBV20-1; TRBD2 agrees at 8 bases. Trimming cost V 4 bases and J 2 bases; bases outside gene matches: 7. The CDR3 runs 15 residues. The germline V gene encodes CDR1 DFQATT and CDR2 SNEGSKA (reference sequence). The CDR3 is CSANELAATYNEQFF. The CDR3 DNA reads TGCAGTGCTAACGAACTAGCGGCTACCTACAATGAGCAGTTCTTC.

The sample holds many counts of this clonotype. The chain links TRBV11-1 to TRBJ2-5; D possibly matches TRBD1 or TRBD2 (5 bases each). This CDR3 is 17 amino acids long. Between the trimmed V and J ends, which lost 1 base and 2 bases, there was a span of 17 bases. Germline CDR1 and CDR2: SGHAT and FQDESV (reference sequence). The CDR3 is CASSLVGPLRGQETQYF. As DNA, the CDR3 is TGTGCCAGCAGCTTAGTGGGACCGCTTAGAGGGCAAGAGACCCAGTACTTC.

The sample holds many counts of this clonotype. The chain employs TRBV15 and TRBJ1-6; D unresolved. The CDR3 spans 14 residues. V dropped 6 bases and J dropped 0 bases, with 6 bases sitting between them. The V gene's germline CDR1 is LNHNV and CDR2 YYDKDF (reference sequence). CDR3 in amino acids: CATSPVSYNSPLHF. The CDR3 DNA sequence: TGTGCCACCAGTCCCGTCTCCTATAATTCACCCCTCCACTTT. The variable domain in full, with the rest retrieved from reference TRBV15 and TRBJ1-6, is DAMVIQNPRYQVTQFGKPVTLSCSQTLNHNVMYWYQQKSSQAPKLLFHYYDKDFNNEADTPDNFQSRRPNTSFCFLDIRSPGLGDTAMYLCATSPVSYNSPLHFGNGTRLTVT.

This chain links TRBV28 with TRBJ1-5; TRBD1 aligns across 10 bases. This CDR3 comprises 14 residues. With 5 bases clipped from V and 7 bases from J, the junction kept 5 bases outside the gene matches. Germline V gene lookup returns CDR1 MDHEN and CDR2 SYDVKM. The DNA for the CDR3 is TGTGCCAGCAGTCGTCGACAGGGGGCCCAGCCCCAGCATTTT. As protein: CASSRRQGAQPQHF.

The rearrangement links TRBV10-3 to TRBJ2-1; 12 positions match TRBD2. This CDR3 is 13 amino acids long. V was pared by 6 bases and J by 10 bases, with 4 bases of the junction left unmatched. The germline CDR1 and CDR2 sequences are ENHRY and SYGVKD. CDR3 coding DNA: TGTGCCATCAGGACTAGCGGGAGTTGGGAGCAGTTCTTC. Its translation: CAIRTSGSWEQFF.

On this clonotype itself: A much larger clone differs from this one at a single base, so this may be a read error. The rearrangement uses TRBV3-1 and TRBJ1-3; D remains unclear. This CDR3 comprises 16 residues. V lost 4 bases to trimming and J lost 3 bases, with 16 bases between them. Germline-derived CDR1 and CDR2 are LGHDT and YNNKEL (reference sequence). The CDR3 sequence is CASSLDRAGFGNTIYF. DNA of the CDR3: TGTGCCAGCAGCCTAGATAGGGCAGGTTTTGGAAACACCATATATTTT.

Many counts were recorded for this clonotype. V and J are TRBV27 and TRBJ2-2; perhaps TRBD1 as D (5 bases). Germline-derived CDR1 and CDR2 are MNHEY and SMNVEV (reference sequence). This CDR3 is built from 14 residues. The V end was cut by 8 bases, the J end by 4 bases, with 14 bases between. For the CDR3, the DNA is TGTGCCAGCGAACCAGGGATCGGCACCGGGGAGCTGTTTTTT. It is translated as CASEPGIGTGELFF.

Only a few counts were recorded for this clonotype. V and J are TRBV10-1 and TRBJ2-1, with D unresolved. This CDR3 comprises 14 residues. The germline V and J ends were trimmed by 3 bases and 2 bases, with 8 bases remaining between them. Germline V gene data show CDR1 as WNHNN and CDR2 as SYGVQD (reference sequence). The CDR3 bases are TGCGCCAGCAGTGATTATGAGGCCTACAATGAGCAGTTCTTC. This gives the protein CASSDYEAYNEQFF.

A note on this clonotype: A much larger clonotype is one base distant, so this may be a read error. V and J are TRBV20-1 and TRBJ2-5, with 11 bases that match TRBD2. The germline gives CDR1 DFQATT, CDR2 SNEGSKA (reference sequence). The CDR3 length is 17 residues. V shed 3 bases, J shed 7 bases, and the junction held 16 bases outside the gene matches. For the CDR3, the DNA is TGCAGTGCTAGGCCCACTAGCGGGAGAGGCTTGGTGGCGACCCAGTACTTC. It yields the protein CSARPTSGRGLVATQYF.

V is TRBV10-3 and J is TRBJ2-1; TRBD2 aligns across 13 bases. The junction had 8 bases not matched to a gene; V was cut back by 2 bases and J by 10 bases. CDR3 length: 16 residues. CDR1 is ENHRY and CDR2 is SYGVKD in the germline V gene. DNA of the CDR3: TGTGCCATCAGTGAGCTTTGGACTAGCGGGAGACAAGAGCAGTTCTTC. This gives the protein CAISELWTSGRQEQFF.

This clonotype has only a few counts. The genes are TRBV7-2 and TRBJ2-7; 7 bases are shared with TRBD1. After removal of 2 bases from V and 4 bases from J, the junction contained 5 bases not matched to a gene. Germline V gene lookup returns CDR1 SGHTA and CDR2 FQGNSA. CDR3 length: 14 residues. The chain's CDR3 is CASSLTRGYYEQYF. DNA of the CDR3: TGTGCCAGCAGCTTAACCAGGGGGTATTACGAGCAGTACTTC.

This clonotype was observed at least ten times. The genes are TRBV5-1 and TRBJ2-3; D uncertain. This CDR3 spans 16 amino acids. V lost 1 base, J lost 2 bases, and 14 bases lay in between. Germline lookup yields CDR1 SGHRS and CDR2 YFSETQ. Written as DNA, the CDR3 is TGCGCCAGCAGCTTGAGGCCTCCGGTAAACACAGATACGCAGTATTTT. It codes for CASSLRPPVNTDTQYF.

This clonotype has a single count. This may be a read error, as it is one base from a much larger clone. This chain joins TRBV9 and TRBJ2-1; 10 nucleotides align to TRBD2. In germline, CDR1 is SGDLS, CDR2 YYNGEE. This CDR3 has 16 amino acids. Unmatched junction bases numbered 7, after V lost 3 bases and J lost 4 bases. CDR3 coding DNA: TGTGCCAGCAGCGCCGAAGCGGGAGGGCCATACAATGAGCAGTTCTTC. Translated, it gives CASSAEAGGPYNEQFF.

In this sample, this clonotype turned up once. The chain has TRBV6-5 and TRBJ2-1; D may be TRBD1 (5 bases). Germline CDR1 reads MNHEY; CDR2 reads SVGAGI. The CDR3 length is 11 residues. V gave up 3 bases and J gave up 9 bases, with 6 bases separating them. CDR3 in DNA: TGTGCCAGCAGTTATCAGGGTGAGCAGTTCTTC. This gives the protein CASSYQGEQFF.

This clonotype showed up just a few times. The chain joins TRBV3-1 to TRBJ2-6; D is possibly TRBD1 (6 bases). V dropped 3 bases and J dropped 2 bases, with 8 bases sitting between them. The CDR3 totals 15 residues. Germline loops: CDR1 LGHDT, CDR2 YNNKEL (reference sequence). CDR3 protein: CASSHRGTGANVLTF. CDR3 bases: TGTGCCAGCAGCCACAGGGGCACTGGGGCCAACGTCCTGACTTTC.

This sequence joins TRBV30 and TRBJ1-1; D not certain. The CDR3 length is 14 residues. Trimming shortened V by 2 bases and J by 2 bases, and 12 bases separated the two germline ends. The germline CDR1 and CDR2 sequences are GTSNPN and SVGIG (reference sequence). The CDR3 loop is CAWSYGLVNTEAFF. CDR3 DNA sequence: TGTGCCTGGAGTTACGGTCTTGTTAACACTGAAGCTTTCTTT.

With regard to this clonotype: This could be a read error, since a much larger clone is one nucleotide away. The rearrangement joins TRBV2 to TRBJ2-5, with 7 bases identical to TRBD2. Per germline, CDR1 SNHLY and CDR2 FYNNEI. CDR3 length: 16 amino acids. The CDR3 here is CASSPNSGEPQETQHF. DNA of the CDR3: TGTGCCAGCAGCCCTAACAGCGGGGAACCTCAAGAGACCCAGCACTTC.

The chain links TRBV10-3 to TRBJ2-7; D is undetermined. Looked up from germline, CDR1 is ENHRY and CDR2 is SYGVKD. This CDR3 is built from 13 residues. Trimming took 8 bases from V and 5 from J, leaving 16 bases between them. CDR3 amino acids: CAIGDIVGDEQYF. The CDR3, as DNA: TGTGCCATCGGCGACATCGTCGGCGACGAGCAGTACTTC.

This clonotype was recorded many times. The rearrangement links TRBV29-1 to TRBJ1-2; D gene ambiguous. Germline loops: CDR1 SQVTM, CDR2 ANQGSEA. V shed 7 bases and J shed 1 base, with 7 bases lying between them. The CDR3 runs to 11 residues. The CDR3 bases are TGCAGCGCGACAAGTAACTATGGCTACACCTTC. This encodes CSATSNYGYTF.

The rearrangement uses TRBV29-1 and TRBJ2-4; 7 bases agree with TRBD1. CDR3 length: 15 residues. CDR1 SQVTM and CDR2 ANQGSEA come from the germline V gene. Trimming took 4 bases from V and 7 from J; bases not matched to a gene: 13. The CDR3 spells CSVVGGQILSNIQYF. Written as DNA, the CDR3 is TGCAGCGTTGTTGGGGGACAGATCCTATCGAACATTCAGTACTTC.

This clonotype was recorded many times. The chain uses TRBV5-1 and TRBJ2-7; either TRBD1 or TRBD2 may fit D (5 bases each). This CDR3 contains 13 residues. V was cut by 0 bases and J by 4 bases, with 8 bases left in between. Germline V gene data show CDR1 as SGHRS and CDR2 as YFSETQ. Here the CDR3 DNA reads TGCGCCAGCAGCTTGGAGGGGACGTACGAGCAGTACTTC. Encoded protein: CASSLEGTYEQYF. The full variable domain, in which reference TRBV5-1 and TRBJ2-7 provide the parts outside the CDR3, is KAGVTQTPRYLIKTRGQQVTLSCSPISGHRSVSWYQQTPGQGLQFLFEYFSETQRNKGNFPGRFSGRQFSNSRSEMNVSTLELGDSALYLCASSLEGTYEQYFGPGTRLTVT.

This clonotype has just a few counts. CDR3 DNA sequence: TGCAGCGTCCTTAAGCGGTCAGGGGCGACTGAAGCTTTCTTT. This sequence encodes CSVLKRSGATEAFF. The V gene is TRBV29-1, the J gene TRBJ1-1, with D perhaps matching TRBD1 (6 bases). The germline gives CDR1 SQVTM, CDR2 ANQGSEA. The V end was cut by 6 bases, the J end by 5 bases, with 19 bases between. The length of the CDR3 is 14 residues.

This clonotype has just a few counts. The chain carries TRBV5-1 and TRBJ2-2; D is uncertain. Germline CDR1 SGHRS, CDR2 YFSETQ. The CDR3 runs 14 residues. V lost 4 bases and J lost 5, with 12 bases in between. This CDR3 is CASSPGTETGELFF. DNA of the CDR3: TGCGCCAGCAGCCCCGGAACGGAGACCGGGGAGCTGTTTTTT.